This T cell receptor beta chain was observed in a study of chemoradiotherapy in HPV16-positive cancers. Only in-frame clones appear in the TCRdb table, and some are missing; sequencing was by immunoSEQ multiplex PCR. Counted here are some 29,000 clones, 93% occurring once; the ten biggest clones make up about a sixth. V was trimmed by 5 bases and J by 4 bases, leaving 18 bases between them. The CDR3 runs to 15 residues. Germline assignment: CDR1 MNHEY and CDR2 SMNVEV (reference sequence). The source was blood, collected from a patient who underwent chemoradiotherapy. The sequence was obtained from a human donor with HPV-associated anogenital cancer. V gene TRBV27 combines with J gene TRBJ2-7; possible D gene TRBD1, 6 bases. CDR3 region: CASSPGEGYGYEQYF. CDR3 nucleotide sequence: TGTGCCAGCAGTCCAGGGGAAGGGTATGGTTACGAGCAGTACTTC.